The 30 T cell receptor beta chains presented below share a single source sample, sequenced in a study of blood T cell repertoires in COVID-19. The repertoire was sequenced with immunoSEQ multiplex PCR; TCRdb's copy has only in-frame clones and lacks some. The table shows fewer than 200,000 clones, with just over 85% occurring only once. The source material was PBMCs or T cells enriched from blood (not recorded which). The receptors come from a woman younger than 30 who had recovered from COVID-19.

The rearrangement links TRBV5-1 to TRBJ1-1, with TRBD1 identical over 8 bases. CDR3 length: 14 amino acids. The germline CDR1 and CDR2 sequences are SGHRS and YFSETQ. Germline trimming cut 0 bases from V and 6 bases from J; bases unmatched to any gene: 4. The CDR3 loop is CASSLETGVPEAFF. The CDR3 DNA reads as TGCGCCAGCAGCTTGGAGACAGGGGTTCCTGAAGCTTTCTTT.

The V gene is TRBV27, the J gene TRBJ1-2; TRBD1 matches 7 bases. This CDR3 comprises 15 residues. Germline values: CDR1 MNHEY, CDR2 SMNVEV (reference sequence). V shed 5 bases, J shed 5 bases, and the junction held 11 bases outside the gene matches. CDR3 DNA sequence: TGTGCCAGCAGTCAAAATCAAGGGGGCGGGTATGGCTACACCTTC. Translated, it gives CASSQNQGGGYGYTF.

The rearrangement links TRBV11-2 to TRBJ2-1; 7 bases are shared with TRBD2. The CDR3 contains 15 residues. Germline loops: CDR1 SGHAT, CDR2 FQNNGV. Trimming took 5 bases from V and 12 from J; bases not matched to a gene: 16. The CDR3 nucleotides are TGTGCCAGCAGCCCCCTCCGATCGGGGCCGGGGGGGCAGTTCTTC. This gives the protein CASSPLRSGPGGQFF.

The gene calls are TRBV5-1 and TRBJ2-3; the match to TRBD2 covers 7 bases. The CDR3 is made up of 21 amino acids. Germline CDR1 and CDR2: SGHRS and YFSETQ. After removal of 0 bases from V and 1 base from J, the junction contained 20 bases not matched to a gene. The CDR3 sequence: CASSLEVSGRELPRGTDTQYF. CDR3 DNA sequence: TGCGCCAGCAGCTTGGAGGTTTCGGGGCGGGAGTTACCCCGAGGCACAGATACGCAGTATTTT.

This chain links TRBV7-2 with TRBJ1-5; the D gene is possibly TRBD1 (5 bases). The CDR3 is made up of 16 amino acids. Germline assignment: CDR1 SGHTA and CDR2 FQGNSA. The ends were cut back, 3 bases at V and 3 bases at J, with 15 bases in the middle. The CDR3 protein is CASSLWTRSVNQPQHF. CDR3 nucleotides: TGTGCCAGCAGCTTGTGGACAAGGTCGGTCAATCAGCCCCAGCATTTT. Drawing the rest from reference TRBV7-2 and TRBJ1-5, the complete variable domain is GAGVSQSPSNKVTEKGKDVELRCDPISGHTALYWYRQSLGQGLEFLIYFQGNSAPDKSGLPSDRFSAERTGGSVSTLTIQRTQQEDSAVYLCASSLWTRSVNQPQHFGDGTRLSIL.

There are a few counts of this clone. The rearrangement links TRBV7-9 to TRBJ2-5, with D possibly matching TRBD2 (6 bases). This CDR3 has 14 amino acids. Germline V gene sequence: CDR1 SEHNR, CDR2 FQNEAQ (reference sequence). V dropped 6 bases and J dropped 4 bases, with 15 bases sitting between them. This chain's CDR3 is CASSTGGDGETQYF. The CDR3 nucleotides read TGTGCCAGCAGTACAGGAGGGGATGGAGAGACCCAGTACTTC.

The chain links TRBV5-6 to TRBJ2-5, with D possibly being TRBD2 (6 bases). The germline gives CDR1 SGHDT, CDR2 YYEEEE. This CDR3 is 13 amino acids long. The V gene lost 6 bases and the J gene lost 5 bases, with 14 bases spanning the gap. In DNA form, the CDR3 reads TGTGCCAGCACCGGGACTTCGGGCGAGACCCAGTACTTC. This gives the protein CASTGTSGETQYF.

The rearrangement links TRBV2 to TRBJ2-6; 7 bases fit TRBD1. CDR3 length equals 16 residues. After removal of 8 bases from V and 4 bases from J, the junction contained 11 bases not matched to a gene. In germline, CDR1 is SNHLY, CDR2 FYNNEI. Here the CDR3 reads CASRDAPQGGANVLTF. The CDR3 bases are TGTGCCAGCCGGGACGCTCCACAGGGGGGGGCCAACGTCCTGACTTTC.

The chain employs TRBV6-5 and TRBJ1-1, with D uncertain. The V gene lost 5 bases and the J gene lost 0 bases, with 13 bases spanning the gap. Germline lookup yields CDR1 MNHEY and CDR2 SVGAGI. This CDR3 contains 15 residues. The CDR3 loop reads CASSPPGLMNTEAFF. CDR3 nucleotide sequence: TGTGCCAGCAGTCCTCCAGGTCTCATGAACACTGAAGCTTTCTTT.

V is TRBV28 and J is TRBJ2-7, with 10 positions matching TRBD2. V shed 7 bases and J 1 base; nucleotides not matched to a gene: 10. The CDR3 runs 16 residues. Looked up from germline, CDR1 is MDHEN and CDR2 is SYDVKM. The CDR3 DNA is TGTGCCAGCACCGCGCAAGCGGGAGGGCAGTCCTACGAGCAGTACTTC. It specifies CASTAQAGGQSYEQYF.

This clone was seen once. The chain links TRBV10-3 to TRBJ2-3, with TRBD1 as a possible D gene (6 bases). This CDR3 is 16 amino acids long. CDR1 is ENHRY and CDR2 is SYGVKD in the germline V gene. Between the trimmed V and J ends, which lost 8 bases and 0 bases, there was a span of 18 bases. The DNA for the CDR3 is TGTGCCATCGGTGCACAGGGCTCTACTAGCACAGATACGCAGTATTTT. Protein product: CAIGAQGSTSTDTQYF.

This chain joins TRBV5-4 and TRBJ2-2; 11 bases are a match to TRBD2. Losses at the gene ends were 6 bases for V and 3 bases for J; bases not matched to a gene: 7. This CDR3 is 16 amino acids long. Germline V gene lookup returns CDR1 SGHNT and CDR2 YYREEE (reference sequence). In DNA form, the CDR3 reads TGTGCCAGCACTACCTCTAGCGGGAGGTACACCGGGGAGCTGTTTTTT. The encoded protein is CASTTSSGRYTGELFF.

The gene calls are TRBV19 and TRBJ1-3, with D perhaps matching TRBD1 (6 bases). The germline V and J ends were trimmed by 5 bases and 0 bases, with 11 bases remaining between them. CDR3 length equals 15 residues. The germline V gene encodes CDR1 LNHDA and CDR2 SQIVND (reference sequence). The CDR3 sequence is CASSPRTDSGNTIYF. The DNA for the CDR3 is TGTGCCAGTAGTCCCCGGACAGACTCTGGAAACACCATATATTTT.

This sequence joins TRBV30 and TRBJ1-2; 7 bases line up with TRBD1. CDR3 length equals 12 residues. Germline V gene data show CDR1 as GTSNPN and CDR2 as SVGIG (reference sequence). V trimming: 3 bases; J trimming: 5 bases; junction bases outside the gene matches: 3. The CDR3 loop reads CAWSGTVYGYTF. The CDR3 DNA sequence: TGTGCCTGGAGCGGGACAGTATATGGCTACACCTTC.

The rearrangement links TRBV30 to TRBJ1-4; perhaps TRBD1 as D (5 bases). From germline, CDR1 is GTSNPN and CDR2 SVGIG (reference sequence). Trimming pared 5 bases from V and 6 bases from J, leaving 16 bases between. The CDR3 loop spans 14 amino acids. CDR3 in DNA: TGTGCCTGGTCTTACCAGGGATTGGATGAAAAACTGTTTTTT. It yields the protein CAWSYQGLDEKLFF.

The genes are TRBV25-1 and TRBJ2-7; TRBD1 aligns across 7 bases. The J segment lost 0 bases and the V segment lost 2 bases, leaving 13 bases of the junction unmatched. Germline V lookup: CDR1 MGHDK, CDR2 SYGVNS. CDR3 size: 18 residues. CDR3 DNA: TGTGCCAGCAGTGAACGGGTCCTTGGGGACAGAAGCTCCTACGAGCAGTACTTC. Residues: CASSERVLGDRSSYEQYF.

This clone has only one observation. The CDR3: CASSPISYNEQFF. The DNA of the CDR3 is TGTGCCAGCAGCCCAATCTCCTACAATGAGCAGTTCTTC. This rearrangement joins TRBV12-3 or TRBV12-4 to TRBJ2-1; no clear D. The V and J ends lost 6 bases and 0 bases respectively, with 6 bases between them. The CDR3 is 13 residues long.

The rearrangement uses TRBV7-9 and TRBJ2-2; the match to TRBD1 covers 9 bases. V lost 5 bases, J lost 7 bases, and 8 bases stayed unmatched. The CDR3 contains 15 residues. Germline V CDR1 and CDR2: SEHNR, FQNEAQ (reference sequence). The CDR3 nucleotides are TGTGCCAGCAGCCCGATACAGGGGGCCGGCGGGGAGCTGTTTTTT. This gives the protein CASSPIQGAGGELFF.

This rearrangement joins TRBV7-9 to TRBJ1-2; tentatively, D is TRBD1 (6 bases). Germline CDR1 and CDR2: SEHNR and FQNEAQ (reference sequence). The CDR3 is 14 residues long. The V end lost 0 bases, the J end lost 1 base, and 6 bases lay between the germline ends. The CDR3 is CASSLAQGNYGYTF. CDR3 in DNA: TGTGCCAGCAGCTTAGCACAGGGTAACTATGGCTACACCTTC.

The rearrangement uses TRBV6-5 and TRBJ2-1, with 8 bases fitting TRBD1. This CDR3 contains 15 residues. V dropped 6 bases and J dropped 0; count of bases not matched to a gene: 4. CDR1 MNHEY and CDR2 SVGAGI come from the germline V gene. The CDR3 DNA follows: TGTGCCAGCAGCCCAGGGGGCGGCTCCTACAATGAGCAGTTCTTC. Protein: CASSPGGGSYNEQFF.

The chain is built from TRBV2 and TRBJ2-1, with D unresolved. Trimming removed 7 bases at V and 16 bases at J, with 26 bases between. The germline CDR1 and CDR2 sequences are SNHLY and FYNNEI. This CDR3 has 14 residues. CDR3 DNA sequence: TGTGCCAGCATAGAGAATCTTGGTGGTTCTTTTTCATTCTTC. Its translation is CASIENLGGSFSFF.

The CDR3 protein is CASSAARDDGYTF. CDR3 nucleotide sequence: TGTGCCAGCAGTGCCGCCAGGGATGACGGCTACACCTTC. The genes are TRBV2 and TRBJ1-2; a weak D match, TRBD1 (5 bases). V was shortened by 4 bases and J by 8 bases, with 14 bases between the two germline ends. Germline-derived CDR1 and CDR2 are SNHLY and FYNNEI. The CDR3 covers 13 residues.

The chain has TRBV18 and TRBJ2-1, with D possibly TRBD1 on 5 matching bases. There are 12 residues in the CDR3. Trimming shortened V by 2 bases and J by 9 bases, and 8 bases separated the two germline ends. Germline CDR1 is KGHSH and CDR2 is LQKENI. The CDR3 here is CASSPDSPEQFF. In DNA form, the CDR3 reads TGTGCCAGCTCACCAGACAGTCCTGAGCAGTTCTTC.

V is TRBV11-2 and J is TRBJ2-2; 8 bases align to TRBD2. The CDR3 extends over 16 amino acids. V trimming: 5 bases; J trimming: 8 bases; junction bases outside the gene matches: 13. Germline V gene data show CDR1 as SGHAT and CDR2 as FQNNGV. CDR3 residues: CASSPGGGQVAGELFF. CDR3 sequence (DNA): TGTGCCAGCAGCCCCGGGGGGGGGCAAGTGGCTGGGGAGCTGTTTTTT.

The table lists this clone with a count of one. The V gene is TRBV24-1, the J gene TRBJ2-7, with 10 nucleotides matching TRBD1. The CDR3 consists of 14 residues. V shed 3 bases, J shed 5 bases, and the junction held 3 bases outside the gene matches. CDR1 is KGHDR and CDR2 is SFDVKD in the germline V gene. The CDR3: CATSDRQGADEQYF. CDR3 coding DNA: TGTGCCACCAGTGATCGACAGGGGGCTGACGAGCAGTACTTC.

The chain couples TRBV27 to TRBJ2-7; 7 bases are a match to TRBD1. Trimming removed 9 bases from V and 5 bases from J; junction bases left unmatched: 4. Germline CDR1 is MNHEY and CDR2 is SMNVEV (reference sequence). This CDR3 comprises 11 residues. The CDR3 is CASTRGNEQYF. CDR3 sequence (DNA): TGTGCCAGTACCAGGGGGAACGAGCAGTACTTC.

V is TRBV4-2 and J is TRBJ1-5; tentatively, D is TRBD1 (5 bases). Germline assignment: CDR1 LGHNA and CDR2 YNFKEQ. Between the trimmed V and J ends, which lost 0 bases and 2 bases, there was a span of 5 bases. The CDR3 is made up of 14 amino acids. The chain's CDR3 is CASSQDRGNQPQHF. DNA for the CDR3: TGTGCCAGCAGCCAAGACAGGGGCAATCAGCCCCAGCATTTT.

The chain uses TRBV28 and TRBJ2-7, with D possibly being TRBD2 (6 bases). Trimming shortened V by 7 bases and J by 5 bases, and 15 bases separated the two germline ends. This CDR3 has 13 residues. Per germline, CDR1 MDHEN and CDR2 SYDVKM. The CDR3 here is CASIAGRSNEQYF. DNA for the CDR3: TGTGCCAGCATCGCAGGGAGGTCCAACGAGCAGTACTTC.

The chain combines TRBV28 with TRBJ1-5; D may be TRBD1 (6 bases). The germline V gene has CDR1 MDHEN and CDR2 SYDVKM. Trimming cost V 5 bases and J 6 bases, with 17 bases left between them. The CDR3 has 15 residues. As DNA, the CDR3 is TGTGCCAGCAGTCCGCCCCAGGACAGAGGTCAGCCCCAGCATTTT. Translated: CASSPPQDRGQPQHF. The variable domain in full, with the rest retrieved from reference TRBV28 and TRBJ1-5, is DVKVTQSSRYLVKRTGEKVFLECVQDMDHENMFWYRQDPGLGLRLIYFSYDVKMKEKGDIPEGYSVSREKKERFSLILESASTNQTSMYLCASSPPQDRGQPQHFGDGTRLSIL.

This clone was observed once. The chain combines TRBV2 with TRBJ2-7; no reliable D call. The V gene lost 6 bases and the J gene lost 3 bases, with 3 bases spanning the gap. The germline CDR1 and CDR2 sequences are SNHLY and FYNNEI. CDR3 length equals 10 residues. The CDR3 DNA reads as TGTGCCAGCAGCATCTACGAGCAGTACTTC. Translated: CASSIYEQYF.